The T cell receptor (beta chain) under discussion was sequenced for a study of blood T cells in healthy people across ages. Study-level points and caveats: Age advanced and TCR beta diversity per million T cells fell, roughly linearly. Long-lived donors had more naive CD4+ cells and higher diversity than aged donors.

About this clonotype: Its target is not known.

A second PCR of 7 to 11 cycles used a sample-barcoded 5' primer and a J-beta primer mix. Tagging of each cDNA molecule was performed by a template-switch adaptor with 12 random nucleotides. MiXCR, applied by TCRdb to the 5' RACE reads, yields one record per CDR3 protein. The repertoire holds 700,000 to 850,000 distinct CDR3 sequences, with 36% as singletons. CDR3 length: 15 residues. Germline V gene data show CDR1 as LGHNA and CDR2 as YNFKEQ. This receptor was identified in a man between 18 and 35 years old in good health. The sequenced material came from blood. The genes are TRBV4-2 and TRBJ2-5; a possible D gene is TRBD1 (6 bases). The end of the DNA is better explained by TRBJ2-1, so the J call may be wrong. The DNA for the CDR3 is TGTGCCAGCAGCCAACCCGACAGGATCCAAGAGACCCAGTTCTTC. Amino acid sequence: CASSQPDRIQETQFF.